This entry lists 17 T cell receptor beta chains sequenced from one sample in a study of shared clonotypes between healthy human individuals. The data were produced by immunoSEQ multiplex PCR, yet TCRdb's version contains in-frame clones alone and is incomplete. Of about 1 million clones in the sample, about 76% were seen once. Sequenced: memory CD4+ T cells sorted from blood. Regarding subset: CD45RA-negative fraction. The receptors originated from a man younger than 35 in good health.

This clone was seen just once. The same CDR3 arises from other DNA sequences in this sample as well. This chain links TRBV6-1 with TRBJ2-5; no reliable D call. CDR3 length: 10 amino acids. Germline V gives CDR1 MNHNS, CDR2 SASEGT. Trimming removed 8 bases from V and 5 bases from J, with 6 bases in between. CDR3 amino acids: CASQRETQYF. The CDR3 nucleotides are TGTGCCAGCCAGAGGGAGACCCAGTACTTC.

This clone appeared many times. The V and J genes are TRBV5-1 and TRBJ2-2; 7 bases are a match to TRBD2. CDR1 and CDR2 from the germline V gene are SGHRS and YFSETQ. The length of the CDR3 is 15 residues. The V segment lost 3 bases and the J segment 4 bases; nucleotides outside the gene matches: 6. In DNA form, the CDR3 reads TGCGCCAGCAGCTCCGCGGGGGAGGGCACCGGGGAGCTGTTTTTT. Translation gives CASSSAGEGTGELFF.

The chain joins TRBV4-1 to TRBJ2-1; no definite D call. The V gene lost 3 bases and the J gene lost 10 bases, with 10 bases spanning the gap. The CDR3 runs to 12 residues. CDR1 is MGHRA, CDR2 YSYEKL, per germline. The CDR3 loop is CASSQVPREQFF. Here the CDR3 DNA reads TGCGCCAGCAGCCAGGTACCACGGGAGCAGTTCTTC.

V usage is TRBV2 and J usage is TRBJ1-2; the D gene is possibly TRBD1 (6 bases). Deletions cut 7 bases from V and 7 bases from J, with 19 bases between. Germline CDR1 SNHLY, CDR2 FYNNEI. This CDR3 is 14 amino acids long. As DNA, the CDR3 is TGTGCCAGCACCGGTTCGGGGGCAATTGGTGGCTACACCTTC. As protein: CASTGSGAIGGYTF.

This clone was detected only once. V and J are TRBV10-3 and TRBJ2-1; 9 nucleotides agree with TRBD2. Germline V gives CDR1 ENHRY, CDR2 SYGVKD. The CDR3 totals 15 residues. V was clipped by 8 bases and J by 3 bases; unmatched bases: 8. CDR3 DNA sequence: TGTGCCATCGCGCAGGGACTAGCTAACTACAATGAGCAGTTCTTC. Protein sequence: CAIAQGLANYNEQFF.

V usage is TRBV6-5 and J usage is TRBJ2-7; 7 bases fit TRBD2. The CDR3 sequence is 13 residues long. The germline CDR1 and CDR2 sequences are MNHEY and SVGAGI. Losses at the gene ends were 5 bases for V and 3 bases for J; bases not matched to a gene: 4. The CDR3 here is CASSQASGYEQYF. Here the CDR3 DNA reads TGTGCCAGCAGTCAGGCTAGCGGCTACGAGCAGTACTTC.

V usage is TRBV5-5 and J usage is TRBJ2-7; D unclear. V lost 6 bases and J lost 0, with 16 bases in between. The germline V gene has CDR1 SGHKS and CDR2 YYEKEE (reference sequence). This CDR3 is built from 15 residues. CDR3 DNA: TGTGCCAGCACCCGAGCCCCCTCGATCTCCTACGAGCAGTACTTC. It specifies CASTRAPSISYEQYF.

The rearrangement uses TRBV6-1 and TRBJ2-2, with TRBD2 as a possible D gene (6 bases). Trimming pared 0 bases from V and 6 bases from J, leaving 11 bases between. Germline values: CDR1 MNHNS, CDR2 SASEGT. The CDR3 is made up of 15 amino acids. CDR3 nucleotides: TGTGCCAGCAGTGAAGCGCCGGGGGTGCCCGGGGAGCTGTTTTTT. It codes for CASSEAPGVPGELFF.

In its sample, this clone was seen once. This chain connects TRBV6-4 to TRBJ2-6; D not certain. From germline, CDR1 is MRHNA and CDR2 SNTAGT. The CDR3 spans 15 residues. V dropped 4 bases and J dropped 0 bases, with 7 bases sitting between them. The CDR3 loop reads CASSAEYSGANVLTF. The CDR3 DNA is TGTGCCAGCAGTGCCGAATACTCTGGGGCCAACGTCCTGACTTTC.

This clone was observed once. The V gene is TRBV2, the J gene TRBJ2-5, with D hard to call. V was clipped by 8 bases and J by 5 bases, with 12 bases between them. The germline gives CDR1 SNHLY, CDR2 FYNNEI. This CDR3 spans 12 amino acids. The CDR3 DNA reads as TGTGCCAGCCTTACTGGATGGGAGACCCAGTACTTC. The encoded protein is CASLTGWETQYF.

For this clone: Given a far larger clone just one base away, this is likely a sequencing read error. The chain joins TRBV18 to TRBJ1-1; the D is unclear. Germline-derived CDR1 and CDR2 are KGHSH and LQKENI. The CDR3 totals 13 residues. In DNA form, the CDR3 reads TGTGCCGGCTCGTCGGATGTTGGAACTGAAGCTTTCTTT. Translating gives CAGSSDVGTEAFF.

The chain combines TRBV4-3 with TRBJ1-2; a possible D gene is TRBD1 (6 bases). There are 16 residues in the CDR3. CDR1 is LGHNA and CDR2 is YSLEER in the germline V gene. V was pared by 1 base and J by 1 base, with 13 bases between. CDR3 sequence (DNA): TGCGCCAGCAGCCAAGGTGCGGGGGGCTATAACTATGGCTACACCTTC. Amino acids: CASSQGAGGYNYGYTF.

This chain connects TRBV18 to TRBJ2-7; D perhaps matches TRBD2 (6 bases). From germline, CDR1 is KGHSH and CDR2 LQKENI. The germline V and J ends were trimmed by 0 bases and 0 bases, with 12 bases remaining between them. The CDR3 loop spans 16 amino acids. The CDR3 DNA sequence: TGTGCCAGCTCACCACCTGGGGTGGAGGGCTCCTACGAGCAGTACTTC. Amino acids: CASSPPGVEGSYEQYF.

This clone was seen only a few times. The J gene is TRBJ1-3, the V gene TRBV5-1; a possible D gene is TRBD1 (6 bases). Trimming cost V 0 bases and J 3 bases, with 16 bases left between them. The length of the CDR3 is 17 residues. Looked up from germline, CDR1 is SGHRS and CDR2 is YFSETQ. CDR3 sequence reads: CASSLARDTGHGNTIYF. The DNA of the CDR3 is TGCGCCAGCAGCTTGGCCCGGGACACCGGACATGGAAACACCATATATTTT.

This clone has more than one count but fewer than ten. This chain links TRBV5-1 with TRBJ2-5; D is possibly TRBD2 (5 bases). Germline CDR1 and CDR2: SGHRS and YFSETQ. There are 16 residues in the CDR3. V lost 4 bases to trimming and J lost 3 bases, with 19 bases between them. CDR3 loop: CASSEGRRIQKETQYF. DNA for the CDR3: TGCGCCAGCAGCGAAGGACGGAGGATACAAAAAGAGACCCAGTACTTC.

A word on this clone: The sample holds other DNA sequences that translate to the same CDR3. The genes are TRBV30 and TRBJ1-2; D perhaps matches TRBD1 (5 bases). Germline V gene sequence: CDR1 GTSNPN, CDR2 SVGIG (reference sequence). V dropped 0 bases and J dropped 6 bases, with 11 bases sitting between them. The CDR3 extends over 13 amino acids. CDR3 protein: CAWSVGAGHGYTF. Written as DNA, the CDR3 is TGTGCCTGGAGTGTAGGGGCCGGGCATGGCTACACCTTC. The variable domain in full, with the rest retrieved from reference TRBV30 and TRBJ1-2, is SQTIHQWPATLVQPVGSPLSLECTVEGTSNPNLYWYRQAAGRGLQLLFYSVGIGQISSEVPQNLSASRPQDRQFILSSKKLLLSDSGFYLCAWSVGAGHGYTFGSGTRLTVV.

The rearrangement links TRBV13 to TRBJ2-5; TRBD1 matches 7 bases. The germline V gene has CDR1 PRHDT and CDR2 FYEKMQ (reference sequence). This CDR3 contains 18 residues. The ends lost 5 bases at V and 3 bases at J; junction bases unmatched: 18. CDR3 nucleotides: TGTGCCAGCAGCCCCGATAAGGGGGCGATTATAGGGGAAGAGACCCAGTACTTC. This codes for CASSPDKGAIIGEETQYF.